The source of this T cell receptor beta chain is a study of human T cells and chemical hapten exposure. Study information: Sensitization employed 2% DPC on around 2 cm by around 2 cm of upper inner arm skin. Women made up most patients, who had alopecia areata, totalis or universalis.

TCRdb called the RACE reads again in MiXCR, with one record for every CDR3 protein. Here the sample spans 65,000 to 100,000 distinct CDR3 sequences, around 7% being singletons. Broader study findings: Alopecia affected the donors, so their immune response may differ from healthy people's.

Time point noted: patch test 2, 6 weeks after DPC sensitization. Treatment described: therapeutic diphenylcyclopropenone sensitization with weekly scalp DPC. Sample donors consisted of patients with alopecia, aged 18 to 70 years, who were suitable for DPC. About this clonotype: Antigen specificity is unknown.

The ends lost 5 bases at V and 4 bases at J; junction bases unmatched: 19. Germline V gene data show CDR1 as SEHNR and CDR2 as FQNEAQ (reference sequence). This CDR3 is built from 19 residues. The sequence came from a woman aged 25 to 39 with alopecia areata. Some clones in this sample may be carry-over from other donors' samples. The material sequenced was whole blood, taken in connection with sensitization to the hapten diphenylcyclopropenone (DPC). This rearrangement joins TRBV7-9 to TRBJ2-3; TRBD1 agrees at 9 bases. CDR3 DNA: TGTGCCAGCAGCCCAAATATCGCCGCGGGACAGGGCTTTTCAGATACGCAGTATTTT. It translates to CASSPNIAAGQGFSDTQYF.